This T cell receptor beta chain was identified during a study of cytomegalovirus exposure and HLA in healthy donors. Study-wide context: The use of the same platform for the 120 or so validation repertoires and the 550 to 700 first-cohort repertoires was reported by a later analysis. The study's findings and limits: Overall, roughly 150 TCR beta chains were annotated as cytomegalovirus-associated. Across donors, most TCRs were seen rarely, yet some public ones were widespread. There were a few CMV-associated chains whose specificity for CMV antigens was confirmed in vitro.

Sequencing was performed with immunoSEQ multiplex PCR; in TCRdb, only in-frame clones are kept and a portion is missing. The sample has about 150,000 clones; approximately 86% are singletons. Worth noting for this clone: Its antigen is as yet unknown.

V was pared by 0 bases and J by 5 bases, with 5 bases of the junction left unmatched. CDR1 SGHAT and CDR2 FQDESV come from the germline V gene (reference sequence). The CDR3 is 15 residues long. Sequencing was done on a sample of PBMCs. The receptor was isolated from a man younger than 30 in good health and CMV-seropositive. The rearrangement uses TRBV11-1 and TRBJ2-7; 9 bases are shared with TRBD1. In DNA form, the CDR3 reads TGTGCCAGCAGCTTAGCGGGGGACAGGGCGGACGAGCAGTACTTC. Its protein is CASSLAGDRADEQYF.